The 22 T cell receptor beta chains reported below all come from one sample, sequenced in a study of T cell responses to AZD1222 COVID-19 vaccine. Some clones are missing from TCRdb's copy, which holds only in-frame ones; the method was immunoSEQ multiplex PCR. This sample has 120,000 or so clones, with 88% found just once. The source was peripheral blood, collected 28 days after the second AZD1222 dose. The receptors derive from an adult who received the AZD1222 COVID-19 vaccine.

The genes are TRBV2 and TRBJ1-3; D is ambiguous. This CDR3 comprises 14 residues. Germline lookup yields CDR1 SNHLY and CDR2 FYNNEI. V was trimmed by 3 bases and J by 0 bases, leaving 6 bases between them. The CDR3 reads CASSDKASGNTIYF. In nucleotides, the CDR3 is TGTGCCAGCAGTGATAAGGCCTCTGGAAACACCATATATTTT.

The V gene is TRBV28, the J gene TRBJ1-5; D is unresolved. Trimming cost V 5 bases and J 0 bases, with 8 bases left between them. The CDR3 spans 14 residues. Germline V CDR1 and CDR2: MDHEN, SYDVKM. CDR3 sequence: CASSPFNSNQPQHF. In nucleotides, the CDR3 is TGTGCCAGCAGTCCCTTTAATAGCAATCAGCCCCAGCATTTT.

This rearrangement joins TRBV21-1 to TRBJ2-1; TRBD2, the table's D call, was not compared with the DNA. TRBV21-1 is assigned pseudogene status. This CDR3 is 15 amino acids long. CDR3 nucleotides: TGTGCCAGCAGCGAACCTACCACGGGTAACGATGAGCAGTTCTTC. This translates into CASSEPTTGNDEQFF.

J is TRBJ2-7 and V is TRBV3-1 (or the pseudogene TRBV3-2); TRBD2 agrees at 7 bases. In germline, CDR1 is LGHDT, CDR2 YNNKEL (reference sequence). V lost 1 base and J lost 5; bases outside the gene matches: 5. This CDR3 is built from 14 residues. The CDR3 is CASSQGWGGHEQYF. The CDR3 DNA reads as TGTGCCAGCAGCCAAGGATGGGGAGGGCACGAGCAGTACTTC.

The rearrangement uses TRBV6-2 or TRBV6-3 and TRBJ1-5; 7 bases align to TRBD1. CDR3 size: 16 residues. CDR1 is MNHEY and CDR2 is SVGEGT in the germline V gene. J gave up 4 bases and V 6 bases, and 12 bases lay outside the gene matches. CDR3 nucleotides: TGTGCCAGCAGCCCCGCCGTCGACAGGGTGAATCAGCCCCAGCATTTT. Its protein product is CASSPAVDRVNQPQHF.

The rearrangement links TRBV11-2 to TRBJ2-7; maybe TRBD1 (6 bases). Germline V lookup: CDR1 SGHAT, CDR2 FQNNGV. The V end was cut by 4 bases, the J end by 1 base, with 14 bases between. The CDR3 contains 15 residues. The CDR3 DNA reads as TGTGCCAGCAGCTCAGACAGGATCGGTTCCTACGAGCAGTACTTC. Protein: CASSSDRIGSYEQYF.

Turning to this clone: It may be a read error: a sequence one base away is much more abundant. The chain combines TRBV6-4 with TRBJ1-5; 7 bases align to TRBD1. This CDR3 spans 13 amino acids. Germline CDR1 is MRHNA and CDR2 is SNTAGT. J was trimmed by 5 bases and V by 6 bases; bases with no gene match: 4. CDR3 residues: CASSPTGDQPQHF. CDR3 in DNA: TGTGCCAGCAGCCCAACAGGGGATCAGCCCCAGCATTTT.

The rearrangement links TRBV7-9 to TRBJ1-2; no definite D call. The CDR3 has 14 amino acids. Trimming left V 4 bases short and J 5 bases short, with 14 bases between. Germline V gives CDR1 SEHNR, CDR2 FQNEAQ (reference sequence). The CDR3 sequence is CASSSLGRPYGYTF. The CDR3 DNA reads TGTGCCAGCAGCTCACTCGGCCGTCCTTATGGCTACACCTTC.

The rearrangement uses TRBV10-3 and TRBJ1-6, with D perhaps matching TRBD1 (6 bases). Per the germline V gene, CDR1 is ENHRY and CDR2 is SYGVKD. V lost 0 bases and J 8 bases, leaving 11 bases between the germline ends. This CDR3 has 15 amino acids. The CDR3 nucleotides read TGTGCCATCAGTGAGTCGGGGGCAGATGATTCACCCCTCCACTTT. It yields the protein CAISESGADDSPLHF.

This chain joins TRBV3-1 (or the pseudogene TRBV3-2) and TRBJ1-3, with D tentatively TRBD1 (6 bases). Germline-derived CDR1 and CDR2 are LGHDT and YNNKEL (reference sequence). The CDR3 runs 17 residues. V lost 1 base to trimming and J lost 0 bases, with 13 bases between them. CDR3 in DNA: TGTGCCAGCAGCCAAGTCCAGGGGATGTACTCTGGAAACACCATATATTTT. Protein sequence: CASSQVQGMYSGNTIYF.

The V call is TRBV12-5, the J call TRBJ1-2; 9 nucleotides agree with TRBD1. Germline V gives CDR1 LGHNT, CDR2 FRNRAP. CDR3 size: 16 residues. Unmatched junction bases numbered 6, after V lost 3 bases and J lost 1 base. In nucleotides, the CDR3 is TGTGCTAGTGGTTTCTCGGCGACAGGGGGTAACTATGGCTACACCTTC. It specifies CASGFSATGGNYGYTF. Full variable domain (rest looked up from reference TRBV12-5 and TRBJ1-2): DARVTQTPRHKVTEMGQEVTMRCQPILGHNTVFWYRQTMMQGLELLAYFRNRAPLDDSGMPKDRFSAEMPDATLATLKIQPSEPRDSAVYFCASGFSATGGNYGYTFGSGTRLTVV.

The CDR3 reads CSVEVQDRDYEQYF. The DNA for the CDR3 is TGCAGCGTTGAAGTACAGGACAGGGACTACGAGCAGTACTTC. The rearrangement uses TRBV29-1 and TRBJ2-7; TRBD1 aligns across 8 bases. CDR1 is SQVTM and CDR2 is ANQGSEA in the germline V gene. Trimming took 1 base from V and 3 from J; bases not matched to a gene: 5. The CDR3 length is 14 residues.

The chain has TRBV25-1 and TRBJ2-6; TRBD1 might be the D (7 bases). Germline CDR1 MGHDK, CDR2 SYGVNS. The CDR3 runs to 18 residues. V was trimmed by 2 bases and J by 0 bases, leaving 14 bases between them. The CDR3 DNA reads as TGTGCCAGCAGTGAAGCGGGACAGTTCATCTCTGGGGCCAACGTCCTGACTTTC. Translated, it gives CASSEAGQFISGANVLTF.

The V gene is TRBV5-1, the J gene TRBJ2-3; TRBD2 is a possible D gene (6 bases). The germline gives CDR1 SGHRS, CDR2 YFSETQ. The CDR3 has 16 residues. V gave up 0 bases and J gave up 3 bases, with 14 bases separating them. The CDR3 is CASSLALARGTDTQYF. CDR3 sequence (DNA): TGCGCCAGCAGCTTGGCATTAGCGCGGGGAACAGATACGCAGTATTTT. The variable domain in full, completed from reference TRBV5-1 and TRBJ2-3, reads KAGVTQTPRYLIKTRGQQVTLSCSPISGHRSVSWYQQTPGQGLQFLFEYFSETQRNKGNFPGRFSGRQFSNSRSEMNVSTLELGDSALYLCASSLALARGTDTQYFGPGTRLTVL.

CDR3 nucleotides: TGTGCCAGCAGTCTCTTCGGGGCGGGATCAGTCGAGCAGTACTTC. Encoded protein: CASSLFGAGSVEQYF. V gene TRBV27 combines with J gene TRBJ2-7, with D maybe TRBD2 (6 bases). CDR1 is MNHEY, CDR2 SMNVEV, per germline (reference sequence). The CDR3 is 15 residues long. Between the trimmed V and J ends, which lost 5 bases and 6 bases, there was a span of 20 bases.

The DNA of the CDR3 is TGTGCCAGCAGCGTAGCGGGCTTCGGCTACACCTTC. Amino acid sequence: CASSVAGFGYTF. The chain has TRBV9 and TRBJ1-2, with D uncertain. The germline V gene has CDR1 SGDLS and CDR2 YYNGEE. CDR3 length: 12 amino acids. V was cut by 0 bases and J by 8 bases, with 8 bases left in between.

This chain connects TRBV19 to TRBJ1-5; 10 bases agree with TRBD1. J gave up 6 bases and V 6 bases, and 8 bases lay outside the gene matches. This CDR3 spans 15 amino acids. Germline loops: CDR1 LNHDA, CDR2 SQIVND (reference sequence). In nucleotides, the CDR3 is TGTGCCAGTAGCGGACAGGGGGAGTTCGCTCAGCCCCAGCATTTT. It codes for CASSGQGEFAQPQHF.

V and J are TRBV2 and TRBJ1-2; TRBD1 might be the D (5 bases). Germline V gene lookup returns CDR1 SNHLY and CDR2 FYNNEI. This CDR3 is 14 amino acids long. Trimming removed 3 bases at V and 3 bases at J, with 11 bases between. CDR3 DNA: TGTGCCAGCAGTGATCGGGGGTCGGACTATGGCTACACCTTC. Residues: CASSDRGSDYGYTF.

J is TRBJ2-1 and V is TRBV7-9; D is undetermined. The CDR3 is made up of 14 amino acids. CDR1 and CDR2 (germline): SEHNR, FQNEAQ (reference sequence). The germline V and J ends were trimmed by 5 bases and 0 bases, with 8 bases remaining between them. CDR3 nucleotides: TGTGCCAGCAGCCCCCCTGGCTCCTACAATGAGCAGTTCTTC. This encodes CASSPPGSYNEQFF. Full variable domain (missing parts from reference TRBV7-9 and TRBJ2-1): DTGVSQNPRHKITKRGQNVTFRCDPISEHNRLYWYRQTLGQGPEFLTYFQNEAQLEKSRLLSDRFSAERPKGSFSTLEIQRTEQGDSAMYLCASSPPGSYNEQFFGPGTRLTVL.

The V and J genes are TRBV19 and TRBJ1-6, with 8 positions matching TRBD1. The CDR3 covers 15 residues. Trimming cost V 3 bases and J 7 bases; bases outside gene matches: 5. In germline, CDR1 is LNHDA, CDR2 SQIVND (reference sequence). The DNA of the CDR3 is TGTGCCAGTAGTATGGGTACAGGGGGAAATTCACCCCTCCACTTT. This sequence encodes CASSMGTGGNSPLHF.

This clone turned up a few times. The chain recombines TRBV28 with TRBJ2-6, with unresolved D. The ends were cut back, 6 bases at V and 1 base at J, with 1 base in the middle. CDR1 is MDHEN and CDR2 is SYDVKM in the germline V gene. The CDR3 totals 12 residues. CDR3 DNA: TGTGCCAGCAGGTCTGGGGCCAACGTCCTGACTTTC. Translation gives CASRSGANVLTF.

The chain carries TRBV13 and TRBJ1-1, with D maybe TRBD1 (6 bases). Germline values: CDR1 PRHDT, CDR2 FYEKMQ (reference sequence). The CDR3 length is 15 residues. Trimming removed 6 bases from V and 2 bases from J, with 16 bases in between. CDR3 region: CASRRRGERNTEAFF. The CDR3 DNA sequence: TGTGCCAGCAGAAGAAGGGGGGAAAGAAACACTGAAGCTTTCTTT. The full variable domain, rest sourced from reference TRBV13 and TRBJ1-1, is AAGVIQSPRHLIKEKRETATLKCYPIPRHDTVYWYQQGPGQDPQFLISFYEKMQSDKGSIPDRFSAQQFSDYHSELNMSSLELGDSALYFCASRRRGERNTEAFFGQGTRLTVV.